This T cell receptor beta chain was obtained from a study of T cell responses to AZD1222 COVID-19 vaccine. Per the germline V gene, CDR1 is MNHEY and CDR2 is SVGAGI. The CDR3 runs 14 residues. With 11 bases removed from V and 2 bases from J, the gap between germline ends came to 19 bases. General study findings and limits: Close to half of all spike-specific TCRs reportedly target regions of the variants that are unmutated.

Generated by immunoSEQ multiplex PCR, the TCRdb table keeps only in-frame clones and is missing some. The repertoire holds about 100,000 clones, with 87% as singletons. As regards this clone: Its target is not known. This CDR3 is also generated by other DNA sequences in the sample.

The sequencing here drew on peripheral blood, taken on day 0 of AZD1222 vaccination. This clonotype was obtained from an adult in good health. The V gene is TRBV6-5, the J gene TRBJ2-7; D possibly corresponds to TRBD1 (6 bases). DNA for the CDR3: TGTGCCGCTTCCCGGGCGACAGGACCCTACGAGCAGTACTTC. This gives the protein CAASRATGPYEQYF.